This passage covers 31 T cell receptor beta chains from one sample sequenced in a study of circulating and synovial CD4+ cells in juvenile arthritis. The data were produced by immunoSEQ multiplex PCR, yet TCRdb's version contains in-frame clones alone and is incomplete. This repertoire shows over 11,000 clones, over 80% found once; its top ten account for less than 4.5%. Sample: CD4+ T cells from synovial fluid. These receptors were collected from a human patient with juvenile idiopathic arthritis. Some clones in this sample may be carry-over from other donors' samples.

The V and J genes are TRBV29-1 and TRBJ2-5; 11 bases agree with TRBD1. Germline CDR1 SQVTM, CDR2 ANQGSEA. This CDR3 has 15 residues. The V gene end was trimmed by 1 base and the J gene end by 5 bases; junction bases not matched to a gene: 6. Here the CDR3 DNA reads TGCAGCGTTGAAGGAGGACAGGGGGCTTTGGAGACCCAGTACTTC. Protein: CSVEGGQGALETQYF.

V is TRBV28 and J is TRBJ2-7; D possibly corresponds to TRBD1 (6 bases). The CDR3 is 14 residues long. Germline V gene data show CDR1 as MDHEN and CDR2 as SYDVKM. Trimming shortened V by 10 bases and J by 0 bases, and 16 bases separated the two germline ends. The CDR3 here is CATEDRLNSYEQYV. The CDR3, as DNA: TGTGCCACCGAAGACAGGTTGAACTCCTACGAGCAGTACGTC.

This chain connects TRBV30 to TRBJ1-1, with 10 bases lining up with TRBD1. Losses at the gene ends were 4 bases for V and 0 bases for J; bases not matched to a gene: 5. The CDR3 extends over 15 amino acids. Germline CDR1 reads GTSNPN; CDR2 reads SVGIG (reference sequence). Written as DNA, the CDR3 is TGTGCCTGGAACCCGGGACAGGGGATGAACACTGAAGCTTTCTTT. It codes for CAWNPGQGMNTEAFF.

This sequence joins TRBV6-5 and TRBJ2-5; D remains unclear. The CDR3 spans 11 residues. Germline CDR1 reads MNHEY; CDR2 reads SVGAGI. Deletions cut 7 bases from V and 2 bases from J, with 5 bases between. This chain's CDR3 is CASIPQETQYF. CDR3 nucleotide sequence: TGTGCCAGCATCCCTCAAGAGACCCAGTACTTC.

The chain links TRBV5-4 to TRBJ2-5; possibly TRBD2 for D (7 bases). Trimming pared 0 bases from V and 5 bases from J, leaving 17 bases between. Per germline, CDR1 SGHNT and CDR2 YYREEE (reference sequence). This CDR3 comprises 16 residues. CDR3 sequence reads: CASSLGSRGGGETQYF. The CDR3 coding sequence is TGTGCCAGCAGCTTGGGGTCTCGCGGGGGCGGGGAGACCCAGTACTTC.

V usage is TRBV7-6 and J usage is TRBJ1-5; D is ambiguous. Germline values: CDR1 SGHVS, CDR2 FNYEAQ. The CDR3 extends over 13 amino acids. V was trimmed by 0 bases and J by 6 bases, leaving 6 bases between them. CDR3: CASSLAPGQPQHF. The CDR3 DNA sequence: TGTGCCAGCAGCTTAGCTCCGGGTCAGCCCCAGCATTTT.

This clone has only a few counts. This chain uses TRBV5-8 with TRBJ1-3, with D possibly matching TRBD1 (5 bases). Between the trimmed V and J ends, which lost 0 bases and 2 bases, there was a span of 9 bases. CDR1 is SGHTS, CDR2 YDEGEE, per germline. This CDR3 has 15 residues. The CDR3 spells CASSLARVTGNTIYF. The CDR3 bases are TGTGCCAGCAGCTTGGCCAGGGTCACTGGAAACACCATATATTTT.

The V gene is TRBV6-5, the J gene TRBJ1-1; D remains ambiguous. Per germline, CDR1 MNHEY and CDR2 SVGAGI. The CDR3 length is 14 residues. With 2 bases removed from V and 8 bases from J, the gap between germline ends came to 15 bases. The CDR3 DNA follows: TGTGCCAGCAGTTACAGATCTGGGGAGACCGAAGCTTTCTTT. This translates into CASSYRSGETEAFF.

The chain links TRBV2 to TRBJ2-5, with TRBD2 matching over 11 bases. The J call is in doubt because the DNA end fits TRBJ2-7 better. Germline V lookup: CDR1 SNHLY, CDR2 FYNNEI. CDR3 size: 14 residues. CDR3 nucleotide sequence: TGTGCCAGCAGTACTAGCGGGAGCTCCTACGAGCAGTACTTC. Protein sequence: CASSTSGSSYEQYF.

The chain has TRBV6-5 and TRBJ2-7; D is unresolved. This CDR3 is 13 amino acids long. Trimming pared 0 bases from V and 10 bases from J, leaving 13 bases between. CDR1 and CDR2 from the germline V gene are MNHEY and SVGAGI. The CDR3 loop reads CASSYSIGFEQYF. For the CDR3, the DNA is TGTGCCAGCAGTTACTCGATCGGGTTCGAACAGTACTTC.

This clone was seen just once. The chain has TRBV4-1 and TRBJ2-1, with D maybe TRBD2 (6 bases). V gave up 3 bases and J gave up 8 bases, with 14 bases separating them. This CDR3 spans 14 amino acids. CDR1 is MGHRA and CDR2 is YSYEKL in the germline V gene. The CDR3 spells CASSQGLVNDEQFF. In nucleotides, the CDR3 is TGCGCCAGCAGCCAGGGACTGGTAAATGATGAGCAGTTCTTC.

This chain uses TRBV7-2 with TRBJ2-2; D call uncertain. CDR3 length: 14 amino acids. Trimming shortened V by 1 base and J by 6 bases, and 9 bases separated the two germline ends. Germline lookup yields CDR1 SGHTA and CDR2 FQGNSA. This chain's CDR3 is CASSLGSISGELFF. CDR3 in DNA: TGTGCCAGCAGCTTAGGGAGTATATCCGGGGAGCTGTTTTTT.

CDR3 loop: CSAVRGSGNTIYF. As DNA, the CDR3 is TGCAGCGCGGTCAGGGGCTCTGGAAACACCATATATTTT. This chain connects TRBV29-1 to TRBJ1-3; weak D call: TRBD1 (6 bases). The CDR3 is made up of 13 amino acids. Between the trimmed V and J ends, which lost 7 bases and 0 bases, there was a span of 10 bases. Germline V gene data show CDR1 as SQVTM and CDR2 as ANQGSEA.

This chain connects TRBV10-1 to TRBJ1-2; D is undetermined. Deletions cut 9 bases from V and 4 bases from J, with 24 bases between. Germline-derived CDR1 and CDR2 are WNHNN and SYGVQD (reference sequence). This CDR3 region has 16 residues. The CDR3, as DNA: TGCGCCAGTCCACCCCGGGTTCCCCGGTGGATCTATGGCTACACCTTC. Translating gives CASPPRVPRWIYGYTF.

The V call is TRBV9, the J call TRBJ1-2, with D perhaps TRBD1 (5 bases). The germline V gene has CDR1 SGDLS and CDR2 YYNGEE. V shed 3 bases and J shed 6 bases, with 15 bases lying between them. The CDR3 length is 14 residues. DNA of the CDR3: TGTGCCAGCAGCGAGGGCGGGGGAAGGGATGGCTACACCTTC. It is translated as CASSEGGGRDGYTF.

The rearrangement links TRBV5-6 to TRBJ2-7; D is possibly TRBD1 (6 bases). Germline V gene data show CDR1 as SGHDT and CDR2 as YYEEEE. V dropped 3 bases and J dropped 2 bases, with 15 bases sitting between them. This CDR3 is 15 amino acids long. CDR3 coding DNA: TGTGCCAGCAGCTCATACAGGGCCCCAGCCTACGAGCAGTACTTC. This gives the protein CASSSYRAPAYEQYF.

The chain employs TRBV6-5 and TRBJ2-3; the match to TRBD1 covers 8 bases. V lost 2 bases, J lost 2 bases, and 3 bases stayed unmatched. The germline gives CDR1 MNHEY, CDR2 SVGAGI. This CDR3 comprises 15 residues. The CDR3 region is CASSYGQGATDTQYF. CDR3 bases: TGTGCCAGCAGTTACGGGCAGGGGGCCACAGATACGCAGTATTTT.

CDR3 bases: TGCGCCAGCAGTTCTTCTGAGGAGGGCGGCTACACCTTC. This translates into CASSSSEEGGYTF. The V call is TRBV5-1, the J call TRBJ1-2, with D unclear. Germline lookup yields CDR1 SGHRS and CDR2 YFSETQ. The CDR3 length is 13 residues. V dropped 5 bases and J dropped 8 bases, with 16 bases sitting between them.

The chain couples TRBV6-1 to TRBJ1-6; D might be TRBD1 (6 bases). Trimming took 0 bases from V and 6 from J, leaving 21 bases between them. The germline V gene has CDR1 MNHNS and CDR2 SASEGT. The CDR3 is 19 residues long. CDR3 DNA sequence: TGTGCCAGCAGTGAAGCTGGGGGCCTCCTAGACAGGACTAATTCACCCCTCCACTTT. Translated: CASSEAGGLLDRTNSPLHF.

This clone was seen a single time. This sequence joins TRBV11-1 and TRBJ2-2; possible D gene TRBD2, 6 bases. Germline CDR1 reads SGHAT; CDR2 reads FQDESV (reference sequence). The CDR3 loop spans 13 amino acids. V lost 1 base, J lost 9 bases, and 9 bases lay in between. This CDR3 reads CASSLEEGRELFF. The CDR3 DNA sequence: TGTGCCAGCAGCTTAGAGGAGGGAAGGGAGCTGTTTTTT.

This clone was counted between two and nine times. J is TRBJ2-4 and V is TRBV18; D not resolved. V shed 3 bases and J shed 0 bases, with 9 bases lying between them. The germline CDR1 and CDR2 sequences are KGHSH and LQKENI. CDR3 length equals 15 residues. The CDR3 spells CASSPVGLAKNIQYF. The CDR3 DNA sequence: TGTGCCAGCTCACCGGTGGGCCTAGCCAAAAACATTCAGTACTTC.

This clone was found once. The chain has TRBV18 and TRBJ2-7; no clear D. Trimming left V 6 bases short and J 2 bases short, with 14 bases between. Germline V gives CDR1 KGHSH, CDR2 LQKENI. The CDR3 is 14 amino acids. CDR3 region: CASSVGQAPYEQYF. CDR3 nucleotides: TGTGCCAGCTCCGTTGGGCAGGCCCCCTACGAGCAGTACTTC. Supplemented by reference TRBV18 and TRBJ2-7, the full variable domain reads NAGVMQNPRHLVRRRGQEARLRCSPMKGHSHVYWYRQLPEEGLKFMVYLQKENIIDESGMPKERFSAEFPKEGPSILRIQQVVRGDSAAYFCASSVGQAPYEQYFGPGTRLTVT.

The rearrangement uses TRBV6-1 and TRBJ1-4; D remains unclear. V was trimmed by 7 bases and J by 5 bases, leaving 17 bases between them. From germline, CDR1 is MNHNS and CDR2 SASEGT. The CDR3 length is 15 residues. The DNA for the CDR3 is TGTGCCAGCAACAACTCCCCTGGCGGGAATGAAAAACTGTTTTTT. It is translated as CASNNSPGGNEKLFF.

This chain uses TRBV27 with TRBJ2-1; 14 nucleotides agree with TRBD2. The CDR3 extends over 16 amino acids. The J segment lost 9 bases and the V segment lost 8 bases, leaving 12 bases of the junction unmatched. Germline V CDR1 and CDR2: MNHEY, SMNVEV (reference sequence). As DNA, the CDR3 is TGTGCCAGCTTGAACTGGACTAGCGGGGGGCGGGGTGAGCAGTTCTTC. Translating it yields CASLNWTSGGRGEQFF.

This chain uses TRBV30 with TRBJ2-7, with a possible D match to TRBD2 (6 bases). V dropped 4 bases and J dropped 6 bases, with 19 bases sitting between them. The CDR3 sequence is 14 residues long. Germline V CDR1 and CDR2: GTSNPN, SVGIG (reference sequence). CDR3 in amino acids: CAWTQVGGAGEQYF. As DNA, the CDR3 is TGTGCCTGGACTCAAGTGGGGGGTGCGGGCGAGCAGTACTTC.

The DNA of the CDR3 is TGTGCCAGCAGCCTGACGATGACTAGCGGGAGTTTTGCGCAGTACTTC. Translating gives CASSLTMTSGSFAQYF. The rearrangement uses TRBV5-5 and TRBJ2-7; TRBD2 agrees at 12 bases. This CDR3 region has 16 residues. J gave up 9 bases and V 4 bases, and 14 bases lay outside the gene matches. CDR1 and CDR2 (germline): SGHKS, YYEKEE (reference sequence).

The V gene is TRBV25-1, the J gene TRBJ1-1; possible D gene TRBD1, 5 bases. Germline values: CDR1 MGHDK, CDR2 SYGVNS. This CDR3 contains 14 residues. V was cut by 4 bases and J by 6 bases, with 15 bases left in between. For the CDR3, the DNA is TGTGCCAGCAGTGGGGGGGGATTGGAGGCTGAAGCTTTCTTT. Its protein is CASSGGGLEAEAFF.

The chain has TRBV18 and TRBJ1-1, with TRBD1 matching over 10 bases. The junction had 21 bases not matched to a gene; V was cut back by 2 bases and J by 12 bases. There are 18 residues in the CDR3. Germline V gives CDR1 KGHSH, CDR2 LQKENI. The CDR3 loop is CASSPSPFSTGQGILPFF. The CDR3 DNA is TGTGCCAGCTCACCAAGCCCTTTCAGTACGGGACAGGGGATCCTCCCTTTCTTT.

The chain recombines TRBV29-1 with TRBJ2-3, with unresolved D. The germline V gene encodes CDR1 SQVTM and CDR2 ANQGSEA. The CDR3 sequence is 12 residues long. The germline V and J ends were trimmed by 7 bases and 1 base, with 9 bases remaining between them. In DNA form, the CDR3 reads TGCAGCGCCGATCAGGGCACAGATACGCAGTATTTT. Translation: CSADQGTDTQYF.

This chain links TRBV29-1 with TRBJ1-2; 8 bases align to TRBD1. Germline loops: CDR1 SQVTM, CDR2 ANQGSEA. V was clipped by 5 bases and J by 6 bases; unmatched bases: 5. The CDR3 has 12 amino acids. CDR3 in DNA: TGCAGCGTTCAGGGGGCATTGGATGGCTACACCTTC. Translation gives CSVQGALDGYTF.

The CDR3 loop is CASSMADSYGYTF. CDR3 nucleotides: TGTGCCAGCAGCATGGCAGACTCCTATGGCTACACCTTC. The V call is TRBV6-1, the J call TRBJ1-2, with no clear D. The CDR3 length is 13 residues. Looked up from germline, CDR1 is MNHNS and CDR2 is SASEGT. Trimming pared 6 bases from V and 4 bases from J, leaving 12 bases between.